The present TCR beta chain was sequenced within a study of blood T cells in healthy people across ages. This clonotype was counted at least ten times. Trimming left V 5 bases short and J 7 bases short, with 16 bases between. CDR3 length: 14 amino acids. The germline CDR1 and CDR2 sequences are SGHRS and YFSETQ. Primed by a sample-barcoded 5' primer and a J-beta primer mix, a second PCR proceeded for about 6 to 12 cycles. Each CDR3 protein is one row after TCRdb ran MiXCR on the 5' RACE reads. Of about 1,800,000 distinct CDR3 sequences in the sample, 28% were seen once. This rearrangement joins TRBV5-1 to TRBJ2-1, with a weak D call TRBD1 (6 bases). This TCR was sampled from a woman aged 25 to 39 in good health. Sequenced: blood. The CDR3 is CASSPQGIANEQFF. Written as DNA, the CDR3 is TGCGCCAGCAGTCCGCAGGGGATCGCAAATGAGCAGTTCTTC.